This entry lists 25 T cell receptor beta chains sequenced from one sample in a study of T cells after yellow fever vaccination. TCRdb passed the 5' RACE reads through MiXCR, listing each CDR3 protein once. The data contain fewer than 650,000 distinct CDR3 sequences, 21% of them seen just once; the ten biggest clones take up about 15%. The sample consisted of PBMCs, taken 21 days after the first yellow fever vaccination. The source of these receptors is a man between 18 and 35 years old who received the YFV17D yellow fever vaccine.

This clonotype was seen more than once but under ten times. J is TRBJ1-1 and V is TRBV5-1; the D is unclear. This CDR3 has 12 amino acids. The V gene lost 5 bases and the J gene lost 5 bases, with 10 bases spanning the gap. Germline CDR1 and CDR2: SGHRS and YFSETQ. The CDR3 sequence is CASRKGQTEAFF. The CDR3, as DNA: TGCGCCAGCAGAAAAGGGCAAACTGAAGCTTTCTTT. Full variable domain (rest looked up from reference TRBV5-1 and TRBJ1-1): KAGVTQTPRYLIKTRGQQVTLSCSPISGHRSVSWYQQTPGQGLQFLFEYFSETQRNKGNFPGRFSGRQFSNSRSEMNVSTLELGDSALYLCASRKGQTEAFFGQGTRLTVV.

This clonotype was counted only a few times. The chain is built from TRBV9 and TRBJ2-3, with 7 bases that match TRBD1. After removal of 4 bases from V and 3 bases from J, the junction contained 14 bases not matched to a gene. Germline lookup yields CDR1 SGDLS and CDR2 YYNGEE. The CDR3 contains 17 residues. This chain's CDR3 is CASSPREQGEWTDTQYF. CDR3 sequence (DNA): TGTGCCAGCAGCCCGAGGGAGCAGGGGGAGTGGACAGATACGCAGTATTTT.

The rearrangement links TRBV12-3 or TRBV12-4 to TRBJ1-2; D is possibly TRBD1 (5 bases). CDR3 size: 13 residues. The V gene lost 3 bases and the J gene lost 8 bases, with 13 bases spanning the gap. CDR3 bases: TGTGCCAGCAGTTTCACCCGCCAGGGAGGCTACACCTTC. Translating it yields CASSFTRQGGYTF.

The chain carries TRBV15 and TRBJ2-7; the D is unclear. The V gene lost 4 bases and the J gene lost 2 bases, with 3 bases spanning the gap. CDR3 length: 11 amino acids. Looked up from germline, CDR1 is LNHNV and CDR2 is YYDKDF (reference sequence). The CDR3 bases are TGTGCCACCAGCAAGGCCTACGAGCAGTACTTC. Protein: CATSKAYEQYF. The full variable domain, completed using reference TRBV15 and TRBJ2-7, is DAMVIQNPRYQVTQFGKPVTLSCSQTLNHNVMYWYQQKSSQAPKLLFHYYDKDFNNEADTPDNFQSRRPNTSFCFLDIRSPGLGDTAMYLCATSKAYEQYFGPGTRLTVT.

This clonotype was seen a handful of times. V usage is TRBV6-2 or TRBV6-3 and J usage is TRBJ2-7; 7 bases align to TRBD2. This CDR3 is built from 14 residues. V lost 6 bases and J lost 3; bases outside the gene matches: 8. Per germline, CDR1 MNHEY and CDR2 SVGEGT. The CDR3 is CASSSLSGDYEQYF. CDR3 DNA: TGTGCCAGCAGCTCCCTGAGCGGGGACTACGAGCAGTACTTC.

The CDR3 region has the DNA TGTGCCAGCAGCCAAGATCGCGGCAGGGTCAATGAGCAGTTCTTC. Translating it yields CASSQDRGRVNEQFF. The chain employs TRBV4-2 and TRBJ2-1, with D perhaps matching TRBD1 (5 bases). With 0 bases removed from V and 6 bases from J, the gap between germline ends came to 12 bases. In germline, CDR1 is LGHNA, CDR2 YNFKEQ. CDR3 size: 15 residues.

This rearrangement joins TRBV4-3 to TRBJ2-6; D call uncertain. The CDR3 length is 16 residues. Germline V gene lookup returns CDR1 LGHNA and CDR2 YSLEER. V gave up 0 bases and J gave up 0 bases, with 6 bases separating them. CDR3 protein: CASSQDIVSGANVLTF. CDR3 coding DNA: TGCGCCAGCAGCCAAGATATTGTCTCTGGGGCCAACGTCCTGACTTTC.

In this sample, this clonotype turned up many times. The rearrangement joins TRBV4-3 to TRBJ2-5, with TRBD1 identical over 7 bases. V gave up 4 bases and J gave up 6 bases; unmatched junction bases: 8. Germline loops: CDR1 LGHNA, CDR2 YSLEER. CDR3 size: 14 residues. In nucleotides, the CDR3 is TGCGCCAGCAGCCCCCGACAGGGAGTAAAGACCCAGTACTTC. The encoded protein is CASSPRQGVKTQYF.

This clonotype turned up a few times. The chain couples TRBV12-3 or TRBV12-4 to TRBJ2-7, with D uncertain. V lost 1 base to trimming and J lost 3 bases, with 10 bases between them. This CDR3 region has 14 residues. This CDR3 reads CASSLGQQNYEQYF. The CDR3 DNA reads TGTGCCAGCAGTTTAGGGCAGCAAAACTACGAGCAGTACTTC.

This clonotype was detected only a few times. The CDR3 DNA is TGTGCCAGCAGCCAAGGTGCGGGACAGCTAAACACTGAAGCTTTCTTT. Protein product: CASSQGAGQLNTEAFF. The V call is TRBV4-2, the J call TRBJ1-1, with 7 bases aligning to TRBD1. Germline V gene data show CDR1 as LGHNA and CDR2 as YNFKEQ. V was pared by 1 base and J by 2 bases, with 7 bases of the junction left unmatched. This CDR3 has 16 residues.

V is TRBV7-2 and J is TRBJ2-6; no clear D. The V gene lost 3 bases and the J gene lost 2 bases, with 8 bases spanning the gap. The germline CDR1 and CDR2 sequences are SGHTA and FQGNSA. The CDR3 is 15 amino acids. The CDR3 loop reads CASSFNVAGANVLTF. Written as DNA, the CDR3 is TGTGCCAGCAGCTTTAATGTGGCTGGGGCCAACGTCCTGACTTTC.

The chain is built from TRBV4-2 and TRBJ2-7; D remains unclear. The length of the CDR3 is 16 residues. The V gene lost 0 bases and the J gene lost 2 bases, with 14 bases spanning the gap. Germline loops: CDR1 LGHNA, CDR2 YNFKEQ. CDR3 DNA sequence: TGTGCCAGCAGCCAAGATTTGAGGACCGCAACCTACGAGCAGTACTTC. This codes for CASSQDLRTATYEQYF.

The chain couples TRBV3-1 to TRBJ2-7, with 7 bases fitting TRBD2. This CDR3 has 15 residues. The J segment lost 4 bases and the V segment lost 1 base, leaving 7 bases of the junction unmatched. Germline V CDR1 and CDR2: LGHDT, YNNKEL (reference sequence). CDR3 nucleotides: TGTGCCAGCAGCCAAGTCTTTCGGGGGGTTTACGAGCAGTACTTC. The encoded protein is CASSQVFRGVYEQYF.

CDR3 bases: TGTGCCAGCAGCACCTCCTCGACAGTCGAGCAGTACGTC. Amino acids: CASSTSSTVEQYV. The chain carries TRBV21-1 and TRBJ2-7; TRBD1 is the table's D call and was not checked against the DNA. TRBV21-1 is shown as a pseudogene. The CDR3 has 13 amino acids.

The chain combines TRBV10-3 with TRBJ2-7; TRBD1 aligns across 7 bases. This CDR3 has 14 amino acids. J was trimmed by 2 bases and V by 8 bases; bases with no gene match: 9. Germline V gene lookup returns CDR1 ENHRY and CDR2 SYGVKD. DNA of the CDR3: TGTGCCATCCGACAGACAGGGTTCACCTACGAGCAGTACTTC. Its protein product is CAIRQTGFTYEQYF.

This chain links TRBV7-3 with TRBJ2-3; D ambiguous. Per germline, CDR1 SGHTA and CDR2 FQGTGA. V was clipped by 5 bases and J by 1 base, with 13 bases between them. This CDR3 is built from 15 residues. The CDR3 region is CASSPRSSGTDTQYF. The CDR3, as DNA: TGTGCCAGCAGCCCCCGAAGTTCTGGCACAGATACGCAGTATTTT. The complete variable domain, with remaining parts taken from reference TRBV7-3 and TRBJ2-3, reads GAGVSQTPSNKVTEKGKYVELRCDPISGHTALYWYRQSLGQGPEFLIYFQGTGAADDSGLPNDRFFAVRPEGSVSTLKIQRTERGDSAVYLCASSPRSSGTDTQYFGPGTRLTVL.

The chain uses TRBV12-3 or TRBV12-4 and TRBJ1-1; tentative D call: TRBD1 (6 bases). V dropped 5 bases and J dropped 3 bases, with 10 bases sitting between them. The CDR3 spans 13 residues. The CDR3 reads CASSPEGDTEAFF. The CDR3 nucleotides are TGTGCCAGCAGTCCCGAGGGGGACACTGAAGCTTTCTTT.

The V and J genes are TRBV6-1 and TRBJ1-5; 10 bases are a match to TRBD1. CDR3 length equals 17 residues. Trimming at V came to 6 bases and at J to 1 base, leaving 9 bases not matched to a gene. Germline V gives CDR1 MNHNS, CDR2 SASEGT. The CDR3 sequence is CASRPGQGSSSNQPQHF. The CDR3 region has the DNA TGTGCCAGCAGACCGGGACAGGGGTCCTCCAGCAATCAGCCCCAGCATTTT.

This clonotype was observed a few times. This chain joins TRBV10-3 and TRBJ2-2, with D possibly matching TRBD2 (6 bases). Germline loops: CDR1 ENHRY, CDR2 SYGVKD. There are 12 residues in the CDR3. Trimming took off 4 bases at V and 7 bases at J, with 7 bases between the two ends. CDR3 in amino acids: CAISAGGGELFF. The CDR3 DNA reads as TGTGCCATCAGTGCCGGGGGCGGGGAGCTGTTTTTT.

The gene calls are TRBV10-1 and TRBJ2-5; 11 nucleotides match TRBD2. Germline V gives CDR1 WNHNN, CDR2 SYGVQD (reference sequence). This CDR3 spans 16 amino acids. Trimming removed 6 bases from V and 1 base from J; junction bases left unmatched: 7. Written as DNA, the CDR3 is TGCGCCAGCAGACTCATAGCGGGGGGGTCCCAAGAGACCCAGTACTTC. This gives the protein CASRLIAGGSQETQYF.

The rearrangement joins TRBV11-3 to TRBJ2-1, with 13 bases fitting TRBD2. The V and J ends lost 1 base and 9 bases, in that order; junction bases with no gene match: 6. Germline CDR1 SGHNT, CDR2 YENEEA. The CDR3 runs 16 residues. The CDR3: CASSLVGLAGYGEQFF. The CDR3 bases are TGTGCCAGCAGCTTAGTGGGACTAGCGGGGTATGGTGAGCAGTTCTTC.

J is TRBJ2-1 and V is TRBV5-1, with D possibly matching TRBD1 (5 bases). V was shortened by 0 bases and J by 4 bases, with 8 bases between the two germline ends. This CDR3 is 14 amino acids long. Germline-derived CDR1 and CDR2 are SGHRS and YFSETQ. In DNA form, the CDR3 reads TGCGCCAGCAGCTTGGAACAGGAGTACAATGAGCAGTTCTTC. Its protein is CASSLEQEYNEQFF.

As regards this clonotype: Relative to the germline gene, one junction end is altered; a read error may explain this. The rearrangement joins TRBV20-1 to TRBJ2-5; possibly TRBD2 for D (6 bases). Germline loops: CDR1 DFQATT, CDR2 SNEGSKA (reference sequence). The CDR3 is made up of 13 amino acids. In nucleotides, the CDR3 is TGCAGTGCGAGAGAAGGTAGCGGAGGGACCCAGTACTTC. Its translation: CSAREGSGGTQYF.

This rearrangement joins TRBV7-6 to TRBJ2-1; weak D call: TRBD1 (6 bases). This CDR3 has 16 residues. The germline CDR1 and CDR2 sequences are SGHVS and FNYEAQ. V lost 1 base and J lost 3, with 13 bases in between. This CDR3 is CASSLGSGANYNEQFF. CDR3 coding DNA: TGTGCCAGCAGCTTAGGTTCAGGGGCTAACTACAATGAGCAGTTCTTC.

In regard to this clonotype: One end of the junction does not line up with germline, which may come from a read error. The rearrangement links TRBV12-3 or TRBV12-4 to TRBJ2-2, with a weak D call TRBD1 (5 bases). The CDR3 spans 16 residues. The CDR3 reads CASSRQSSANIGELFF. In DNA form, the CDR3 reads TGTGCCAGCAGCAGACAGAGCTCGGCGAACATCGGGGAGCTGTTTTTT.